This entry lists 8 T cell receptor beta chains sequenced from one sample in a study of vaccination effects on CD4 cells after COVID-19. Antigen specificity for these receptors is unknown. Profiling relied on immunoSEQ multiplex PCR, and the TCRdb table lists in-frame clones only, not all of them. Of approximately 31,000 clones in the sample, about 67% were seen once. The culture ran for less than 12 days, and then CD4+ T cells were isolated. Two-dose BNT162b2 or mRNA-1273 vaccination was given to participants. Source: CD4+ T cells from PBMCs cultured without peptide, taken after COVID-19 vaccination. These receptors all come from a human donor who received a COVID-19 vaccine.

CDR3 sequence: CASSLRNEQFF. The CDR3 DNA reads as TGCGCCAGCAGCTTGCGGAATGAGCAGTTCTTC. The rearrangement links TRBV5-1 to TRBJ2-1; D is unresolved. The V end was cut by 1 base, the J end by 7 bases, with 3 bases between. CDR1 and CDR2 (germline): SGHRS, YFSETQ. CDR3 size: 11 residues.

The chain employs TRBV2 and TRBJ2-1; D gene ambiguous. Germline V gene lookup returns CDR1 SNHLY and CDR2 FYNNEI. The CDR3 is made up of 15 amino acids. Trimming cost V 2 bases and J 0 bases, with 8 bases left between them. The CDR3 DNA sequence: TGTGCCAGCAGTGAACTACACAGCTCCTACAATGAGCAGTTCTTC. Protein: CASSELHSSYNEQFF.

J is TRBJ1-1 and V is TRBV2; a weak D match, TRBD1 (6 bases). Trimming shortened V by 4 bases and J by 1 base, and 10 bases separated the two germline ends. Germline CDR1 and CDR2: SNHLY and FYNNEI. This CDR3 contains 14 residues. The CDR3, as DNA: TGTGCCAGCAGTGGACAGGCTAAGAACACTGAAGCTTTCTTT. Its protein is CASSGQAKNTEAFF.

The rearrangement uses TRBV4-1 and TRBJ2-7; D gene uncertain. This CDR3 has 15 residues. Per germline, CDR1 MGHRA and CDR2 YSYEKL. Trimming cost V 1 base and J 0 bases, with 10 bases left between them. The DNA for the CDR3 is TGCGCCAGCAGCCAAGCGGCAGAGAGCTCCTACGAGCAGTACTTC. It specifies CASSQAAESSYEQYF.

This chain links TRBV5-1 with TRBJ1-5, with a tentative D call TRBD1 (5 bases). V lost 0 bases and J lost 7, with 8 bases in between. The CDR3 sequence is 13 residues long. Germline V CDR1 and CDR2: SGHRS, YFSETQ. The CDR3 nucleotides are TGCGCCAGCAGCTTGGCCCGGGACCAGCCCCAGCATTTT. This codes for CASSLARDQPQHF.

The chain uses TRBV9 and TRBJ2-7, with 9 nucleotides matching TRBD1. Germline CDR1 is SGDLS and CDR2 is YYNGEE. The J segment lost 5 bases and the V segment lost 3 bases, leaving 9 bases of the junction unmatched. The CDR3 has 15 amino acids. The CDR3 protein is CASSGGTGKFDEQYF. The CDR3 DNA sequence: TGTGCCAGCAGCGGTGGGACAGGGAAATTTGACGAGCAGTACTTC.

This clone came up a few times. The chain couples TRBV7-9 to TRBJ1-2; no reliable D call. Germline V lookup: CDR1 SEHNR, CDR2 FQNEAQ (reference sequence). The V end was cut by 5 bases, the J end by 0 bases, with 10 bases between. This CDR3 has 14 residues. CDR3 coding DNA: TGTGCCAGCAGCCCAGGATTCCCTAACTATGGCTACACCTTC. Translated, it gives CASSPGFPNYGYTF.

J is TRBJ1-1 and V is TRBV6-5; no definite D call. Germline assignment: CDR1 MNHEY and CDR2 SVGAGI. The CDR3 is 12 residues long. V was cut by 2 bases and J by 8 bases, with 9 bases left in between. Here the CDR3 reads CASSYSGREAFF. The CDR3 DNA reads as TGTGCCAGCAGTTACAGTGGTAGGGAAGCTTTCTTT.